Listed below are T cell receptor beta chains from one sample, sequenced in a study of T cells in Graves' hyperthyroidism and ophthalmopathy. Via MiXCR, TCRdb re-called the multiplex PCR reads, giving one row per CDR3 protein. The repertoire has some 270,000 distinct CDR3 sequences, roughly 13% of them found once; the top ten carry 7.9%. The sequenced sample consisted of blood. Every receptor here comes from a woman between 40 and 50 years old with Graves' hyperthyroidism. Each CDR3 is given with its conserved first and last residue. The size field is filled for only some rows; it gives once, few, many or a size class.

CDR3 protein: CASSQLTGEAFF
V gene: TRBV3-1
CDR3 length: 12
clone size: many

CDR3 protein: CASRGVTNTEAFF
V gene: TRBV6-2/TRBV6-3
CDR3 length: 13
clone size: few

CDR3 protein: CASSQGDRVQETQYF
V gene: TRBV4-1
CDR3 length: 15
clone size: few

CDR3 protein: CASSGQGPDTQYF
V gene: TRBV2
CDR3 length: 13
clone size: many

CDR3 protein: CASALAANNEQFF
V gene: TRBV5-1
CDR3 length: 13
clone size: many

CDR3 protein: CASTDRFEAFF
V gene: TRBV2
CDR3 length: 11
clone size: many

CDR3 protein: CASSQASEGNTIYF
V gene: TRBV4-1
CDR3 length: 14
clone size: NA

CDR3 protein: CATSDFQGALGETQYF
V gene: TRBV24-1
CDR3 length: 16
clone size: NA

CDR3 protein: CASSFAPEPNGYTF
V gene: TRBV7-9
CDR3 length: 14
clone size: NA

CDR3 protein: CASSWTGSQYF
V gene: TRBV6-2/TRBV6-3
CDR3 length: 11
clone size: many

CDR3 protein: CASSDRGSNQPQHF
V gene: TRBV2
CDR3 length: 14
clone size: many

CDR3 protein: CASSRGTVSYEQYF
V gene: TRBV7-9
CDR3 length: 14
clone size: NA

CDR3 protein: CSVETGAQETQYF
V gene: TRBV29-1
CDR3 length: 13
clone size: many

CDR3 protein: CASSRQGGSYNEQFF
V gene: TRBV27
CDR3 length: 15
clone size: NA

CDR3 protein: CASSPRTGGMANTEAFF
V gene: TRBV27
CDR3 length: 17
clone size: NA

CDR3 protein: CASSPDTSYNEQFF
V gene: TRBV5-1
CDR3 length: 14
clone size: few

CDR3 protein: CASSPKDSTEAFF
V gene: TRBV18
CDR3 length: 13
clone size: many

CDR3 protein: CASSPYTSAGDTQYF
V gene: TRBV18
CDR3 length: 15
clone size: many

CDR3 protein: CASRSAGRPQETQYF
V gene: TRBV12-3/TRBV12-4
CDR3 length: 15
clone size: many

CDR3 protein: CASSSQDPEETQYF
V gene: TRBV5-1
CDR3 length: 14
clone size: once

CDR3 protein: CSARGDRANTEAFF
V gene: TRBV20-1
CDR3 length: 14
clone size: many

CDR3 protein: CASSDENREAEAFF
V gene: TRBV6-1
CDR3 length: 14
clone size: NA

CDR3 protein: CASSQGGRELAGVHEQYF
V gene: TRBV4-1
CDR3 length: 18
clone size: few